A selection of T cell receptor beta chains follows, all from one sample in a study of cytomegalovirus exposure and HLA in healthy donors. The assay was immunoSEQ multiplex PCR, and TCRdb's table has in-frame clones only and misses some. The sample has fewer than 200,000 clones, around 75% seen once. The sequenced material came from PBMCs. These receptors originate from a human donor in good health. Both conserved end residues are part of each CDR3. A D gene is named only where the DNA matches it firmly. Rows give clone size only sometimes, using once, few, many, or a class for an expanded clone.

j_gene | v_gene | abundance | d_gene | CDR3aa | CDR3nt
TRBJ2-7 | TRBV2 | few | . | CASRTTTESEQYF | TGTGCCAGCAGAACTACGACAGAATCGGAGCAGTACTTC
TRBJ2-2 | TRBV5-1 | . | . | CASSLDRVPGELFF | TGCGCCAGCAGCTTGGACAGGGTCCCCGGGGAGCTGTTTTTT
TRBJ1-2 | TRBV28 | . | . | CASTLGGPNYGYTF | TGTGCCAGCACCTTAGGAGGTCCTAACTATGGCTACACCTTC
TRBJ1-4 | TRBV7-9 | . | TRBD1 | CASSFGQGDEKLFF | TGTGCCAGCAGCTTCGGACAGGGGGATGAAAAACTGTTTTTT
TRBJ2-3 | TRBV7-2 | . | TRBD2 | CASSLVSWAGEYTDTQYF | TGTGCCAGCAGCTTAGTGTCGTGGGCGGGGGAGTACACAGATACGCAGTATTTT
TRBJ1-3 | TRBV11-3 | . | . | CASSWGESSGNTIYF | TGTGCCAGCAGTTGGGGCGAGAGCTCTGGAAACACCATATATTTT
TRBJ2-6 | TRBV4-3 | . | . | CASSQDSSGANVLTF | TGCGCCAGCAGCCAAGATTCTTCTGGGGCCAACGTCCTGACTTTC
TRBJ2-7 | TRBV5-1 | . | . | CASSGQLSYEQYF | TGCGCCAGCAGTGGACAGCTGTCGTACGAGCAGTACTTC
TRBJ2-3 | TRBV6-5 | . | TRBD2 | CASRRGLAGADTQYF | TGTGCCAGCAGACGCGGACTAGCGGGGGCAGATACGCAGTATTTT
TRBJ2-7 | TRBV7-6 | once | TRBD1 | CASSLRAGGHEQYF | TGTGCCAGCAGCTTACGGGCAGGGGGCCACGAGCAGTACTTC
TRBJ2-7 | TRBV10-3 | . | TRBD2 | CAISQRGGFHEQYF | TGTGCCATCAGTCAGCGGGGGGGCTTCCACGAGCAGTACTTC